This T cell receptor (beta chain) emerged from a study of blood T cell repertoires in COVID-19. Study-wide context: Both acute and convalescent COVID-19 samples were obtained from the United States, Italy and Spain. Sources were T cells, B-cell-depleted T cells, or PBMCs; the material itself was cDNA or gDNA.

As processed by the authors: Reference gene primer amplification gave nucleated cell count estimates. Sequenced by immunoSEQ multiplex PCR; TCRdb stores in-frame clones only, minus some. D and trimming come from the DNA, and the V and J calls and clone size come from that table. The top ten clones hold approximately 5% of a sample with approximately 110,000 clones, roughly 82% of them seen once. V was pared by 7 bases and J by 7 bases, with 17 bases between. Germline V CDR1 and CDR2: GTSNPN, SVGIG (reference sequence). The CDR3 has 13 residues. This receptor was obtained from a human donor in a cohort sampled during active COVID-19. Input material: peripheral blood. The chain employs TRBV30 and TRBJ2-4, with D maybe TRBD1 (6 bases). The CDR3 loop reads CALDSGLRNIQYF. In DNA, the CDR3 is TGTGCCTTGGACAGTGGGTTGAGGAACATTCAGTACTTC.